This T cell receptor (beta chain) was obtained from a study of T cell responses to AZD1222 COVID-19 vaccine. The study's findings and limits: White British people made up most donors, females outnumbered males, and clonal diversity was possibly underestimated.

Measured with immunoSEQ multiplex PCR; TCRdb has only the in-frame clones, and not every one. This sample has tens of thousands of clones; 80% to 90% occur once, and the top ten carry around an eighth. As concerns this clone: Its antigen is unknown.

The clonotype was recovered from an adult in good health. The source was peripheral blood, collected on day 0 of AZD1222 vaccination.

The CDR3 spells CASSLDWLAGGEQFF. DNA of the CDR3: TGTGCCAGCAGCTTAGATTGGCTAGCGGGGGGCGAGCAGTTCTTC. The chain is built from TRBV7-2 and TRBJ2-1, with 11 nucleotides matching TRBD2. Germline V gene sequence: CDR1 SGHTA, CDR2 FQGNSA. V lost 1 base to trimming and J lost 10 bases; unmatched junction nucleotides: 6. The CDR3 consists of 15 residues.